A few counts support the clone carrying this TCR beta chain. Its antigen is unidentified. The data were obtained in a study of early stage breast cancer tumors. The ends were cut back, 1 base at V and 3 bases at J, with 10 bases in the middle. The CDR3 sequence is 14 residues long. Germline V gene lookup returns CDR1 LNHDA and CDR2 SQIVND (reference sequence). Each sample had two DNA replicates, 0.5 ug blood or roughly 1.4 ug tissue. The method was immunoSEQ multiplex PCR; TCRdb's version includes in-frame clones alone and lacks a portion of them. This sample has 25,000 to 30,000 clones, with approximately 84% found just once. Study outcomes and limitations: Comparing each tissue with blood distinguished tumor from normal in most of the 16 patients.

Sequenced: blood. The chain recombines TRBV19 with TRBJ2-7, with a tentative D call TRBD2 (6 bases). The TCR comes from a person in their fifties with breast cancer. In DNA form, the CDR3 reads TGTGCCAGTAGTATAGGTGTGGGGGGCTACGAGCAGTACTTC. Amino acids: CASSIGVGGYEQYF.